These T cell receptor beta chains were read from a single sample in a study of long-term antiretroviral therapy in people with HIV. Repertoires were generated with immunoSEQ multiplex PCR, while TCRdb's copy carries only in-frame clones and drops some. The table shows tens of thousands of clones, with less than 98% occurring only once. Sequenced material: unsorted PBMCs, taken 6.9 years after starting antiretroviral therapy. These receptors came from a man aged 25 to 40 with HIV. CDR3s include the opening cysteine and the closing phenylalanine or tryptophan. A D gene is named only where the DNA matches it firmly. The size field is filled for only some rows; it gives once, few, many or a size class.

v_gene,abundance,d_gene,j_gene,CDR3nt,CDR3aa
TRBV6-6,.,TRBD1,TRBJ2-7,TGTGCCAGCAGTTACCCACAGGGGGCGAGCTCCTACGAGCAGTACTTC,CASSYPQGASSYEQYF
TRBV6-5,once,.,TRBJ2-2,TGTGCCAGCAGTTCCTACGGACGAGCCACCGGGGAGCTGTTTTTT,CASSSYGRATGELFF
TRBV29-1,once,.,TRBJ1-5,TGCAGCGTTGCCACGAATTTGAATCAGCCCCAGCATTTT,CSVATNLNQPQHF
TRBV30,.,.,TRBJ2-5,TGTGCCTGGAGTGGAGGGGGGGAGGGCCTCGAGACCCAGTACTTC,CAWSGGGEGLETQYF
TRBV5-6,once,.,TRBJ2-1,TGTGCCAGCAGCTTGGCCGAGGAGGGTGCCTACAATGAGCAGTTCTTC,CASSLAEEGAYNEQFF
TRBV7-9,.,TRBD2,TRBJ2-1,TGTGCCAGCAGCCAGACTAGCGGGAGTGGGGATGAGCAGTTCTTC,CASSQTSGSGDEQFF
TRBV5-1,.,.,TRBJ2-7,TGCGCCAGCAGCTTGGTTGGCGAGCAGTACTTC,CASSLVGEQYF
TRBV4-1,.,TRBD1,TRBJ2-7,TGCGCCAGCAGCCAAGGCAGGGGGTTGAATTCCTACGAGCAGTACTTC,CASSQGRGLNSYEQYF
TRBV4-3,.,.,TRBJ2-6,TGCGCCAGCAGCCGGAACCAGGATCCTGGGGCCAACGTCCTGACTTTC,CASSRNQDPGANVLTF
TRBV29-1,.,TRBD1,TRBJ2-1,TGCAGCGTTACACAGGGGGCGCAGGGCAATGAGCAGTTCTTC,CSVTQGAQGNEQFF
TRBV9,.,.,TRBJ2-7,TGTGCCAGCAGCGTACGAGCAGGGCCTCCGTACGAGCAGTACTTC,CASSVRAGPPYEQYF
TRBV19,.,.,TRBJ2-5,TGTGCCACTAGAAGGGAGGCCCAAGAGACCCAGTACTTC,CATRREAQETQYF
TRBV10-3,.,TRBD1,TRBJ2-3,TGTGCCATCAGAGAAACAGGGGGCATAGATACGCAGTATTTT,CAIRETGGIDTQYF
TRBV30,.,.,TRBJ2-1,TGTGCCTGGAGCGGCTCCGGCAGGGAGCAGTTCTTC,CAWSGSGREQFF
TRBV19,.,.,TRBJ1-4,TGTGCCACCTTCCAGGGCGCTGGGGAAAAACTGTTTTTT,CATFQGAGEKLFF
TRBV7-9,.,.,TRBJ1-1,TGTGCCAGCAGCTTAGCGCTGAACACTGAAGCTTTCTTT,CASSLALNTEAFF
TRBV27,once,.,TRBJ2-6,TGTGCCAGCAGCCCCCGGGGTCCGAGGGGTGGGGCCAACGTCCTGACTTTC,CASSPRGPRGGANVLTF
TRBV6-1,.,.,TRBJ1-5,TGTGCCAGCAGTGAGGGGGGGTGGCAGCCCCAGCATTTT,CASSEGGWQPQHF
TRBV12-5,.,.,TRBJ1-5,TGTGCTAGTGGTGCAACACGGGCTGGGCCCCAGCATTTT,CASGATRAGPQHF
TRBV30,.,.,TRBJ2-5,TGTGCCTCACAGGGGGGGGAGACCCAGTACTTC,CASQGGETQYF
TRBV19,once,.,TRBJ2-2,TGTGCCAGTACCCGGAACGGGGAGCTGTTTTTT,CASTRNGELFF
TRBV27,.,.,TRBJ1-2,TGTGCCAGCAGTTTATCGCTGGGATCGAATGGCTACACCTTC,CASSLSLGSNGYTF
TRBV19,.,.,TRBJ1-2,TGTGCCAGCACACTGGAAAGGGGCTACTATGGCTACACCTTC,CASTLERGYYGYTF
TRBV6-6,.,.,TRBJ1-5,TGTGCCAGCAGTTACGGGCTAGGCCATCAGCCCCAGCATTTT,CASSYGLGHQPQHF
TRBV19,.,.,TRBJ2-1,TGTGCCAGTAGGCCCGATATGTACAATGAGCAGTTCTTC,CASRPDMYNEQFF
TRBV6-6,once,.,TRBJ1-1,TGTGCCAGCAGTTGGAGGTCAGGGGTGAACACTGAAGCTTTCTTT,CASSWRSGVNTEAFF
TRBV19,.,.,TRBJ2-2,TGTGCCAGCGCCATACTCAGGACTGGCCGAGGTGGGGAGCTGTTTTTT,CASAILRTGRGGELFF
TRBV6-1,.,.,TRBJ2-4,TGTGCCAGCAGTAAACCTACGGCCAAAAACATTCAGTACTTC,CASSKPTAKNIQYF
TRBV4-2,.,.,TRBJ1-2,TGTGCCAGCAGCACGGGAGGGGAAGTCGTCACCTATGGCTACACCTTC,CASSTGGEVVTYGYTF
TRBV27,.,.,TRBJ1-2,TGTGCCAGCAGTTCACCAGGTTCCGGCTACACCTTC,CASSSPGSGYTF
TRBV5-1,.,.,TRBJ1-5,TGCGCCAGCAGCTTGAAGTACGGGTCCGATCAGCCCCAGCATTTT,CASSLKYGSDQPQHF
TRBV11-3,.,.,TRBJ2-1,TGTGCCAGCAGCCCAAACCAGCGGACCTACAATGAGCAGTTCTTC,CASSPNQRTYNEQFF
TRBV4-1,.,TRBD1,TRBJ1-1,TGCGCCAGCAGCCTTCAAGGGACAGGGAACACTGAAGCTTTCTTT,CASSLQGTGNTEAFF
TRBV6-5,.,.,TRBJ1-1,TGTGCCAGCAACTCAGACAGACTGAACACTGAAGCTTTCTTT,CASNSDRLNTEAFF
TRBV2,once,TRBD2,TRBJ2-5,TGTGCCAGCAGACCCACTAGCGAGGAGACCCAGTACTTC,CASRPTSEETQYF
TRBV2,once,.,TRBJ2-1,TGTGCCAGCAGGGAATGGGACCGGGGGAATTACAATGAGCAGTTCTTC,CASREWDRGNYNEQFF
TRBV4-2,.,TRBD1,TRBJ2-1,TGTGCCAGCAGCCAGAGCAGGGGGCTTTACAATGAGCAGTTCTTC,CASSQSRGLYNEQFF
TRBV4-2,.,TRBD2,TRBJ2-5,TGTGCCAGCAGCCCAGGGACTAGCGGGGGGGCCGGGGAGACCCAGTACTTC,CASSPGTSGGAGETQYF
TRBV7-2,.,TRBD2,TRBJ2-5,TGTGCCAGCAGCTTACGGGGAGAACGGGGGGGCATGGAGACCCAGTACTTC,CASSLRGERGGMETQYF
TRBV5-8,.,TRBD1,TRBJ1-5,TGTGCCAGCAGCTTGGGCCAGGGGGCTCAGCCCCAGCATTTT,CASSLGQGAQPQHF
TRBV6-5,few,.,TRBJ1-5,TGTGCCAGCAGTTCAACGGGAGGGTTGAATCAGCCCCAGCATTTT,CASSSTGGLNQPQHF
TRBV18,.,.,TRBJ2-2,TGTGCCAGCTCAGGGGTTGCCGGGGAGCTGTTTTTT,CASSGVAGELFF